The T cell receptor (beta chain) under discussion was sequenced for a study of T cell responses to AZD1222 COVID-19 vaccine. Findings and caveats of the study: Researchers report vaccine-associated CD4 TCRs spanning spike, with dominance at 160-218 and 743-854. Baseline antibody screening turned up just a handful of seropositive AZD1222 recipients. Clonal diversity may have been underestimated, and the donors were mostly white British, with more females than males. Repertoires were sampled only after the peak T cell response.

With 6 bases removed from V and 9 bases from J, the gap between germline ends came to 14 bases. This CDR3 has 12 residues. TCRdb keeps only in-frame clones here, not all; method: immunoSEQ multiplex PCR. In the table there are 85,000 to 100,000 clones, roughly 89% of which are singletons. As to this clone: Its specificity is unknown.

The TCR sequence derives from an adult who received the AZD1222 COVID-19 vaccine. Sample: peripheral blood, taken 28 days after the second AZD1222 dose. The chain combines TRBV12-3 or TRBV12-4 with TRBJ1-1; no clear D gene. The CDR3 nucleotides read TGTGCCAGCAGCATGGGGTACGGTAAAGCTTTCTTT. Encoded protein: CASSMGYGKAFF.